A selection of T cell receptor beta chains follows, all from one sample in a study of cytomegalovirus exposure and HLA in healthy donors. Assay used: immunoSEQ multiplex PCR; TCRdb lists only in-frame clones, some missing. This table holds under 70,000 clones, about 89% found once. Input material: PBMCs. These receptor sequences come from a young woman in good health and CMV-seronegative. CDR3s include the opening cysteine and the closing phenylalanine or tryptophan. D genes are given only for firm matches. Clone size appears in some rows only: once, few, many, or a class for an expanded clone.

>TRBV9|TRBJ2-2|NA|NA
TGTGCCAGCAGCCCGAGGGGGGGAACCGGGGAGCTGTTTTTT
CASSPRGGTGELFF
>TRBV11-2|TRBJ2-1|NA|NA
TGTGCCAGCAGCTCCGCAGCAGGGGTCCTGTACAATGAGCAGTTCTTC
CASSSAAGVLYNEQFF
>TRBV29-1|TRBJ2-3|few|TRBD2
TGCAGCGGCGAGCGGGAGTACGCAGATACGCAGTATTTT
CSGEREYADTQYF
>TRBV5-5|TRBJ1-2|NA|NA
TGTGCCAGCAGCTTGGGCAGGGGTAACTATGGCTACACCTTC
CASSLGRGNYGYTF
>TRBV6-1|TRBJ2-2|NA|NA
TGTGCCAGCGGAGGTTTAAACACCGGGGAGCTGTTTTTT
CASGGLNTGELFF
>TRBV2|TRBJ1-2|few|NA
TGTGCCAGCAGTGAACAGGGCCTCTATGGCTACACCTTC
CASSEQGLYGYTF
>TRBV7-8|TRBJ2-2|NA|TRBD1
TGTGCCAGCAGCTTAGCGGACAGGATCTCACCCGGGGAGCTGTTTTTT
CASSLADRISPGELFF
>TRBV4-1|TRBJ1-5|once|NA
TGCGCCAGCAGCCCAACCGGGACAAACAACAATCAGCCCCAGCATTTT
CASSPTGTNNNQPQHF
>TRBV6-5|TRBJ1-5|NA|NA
TGTGCCAGCAGACCCAGTGGGGGGGTCAATCAGCCCCAGCATTTT
CASRPSGGVNQPQHF
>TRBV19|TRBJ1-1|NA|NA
TGTGCCATCACGGGGGAGGCGGGAGCTTTCTTT
CAITGEAGAFF
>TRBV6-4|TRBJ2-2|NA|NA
TGTGCCAGCTTGCGGGCTTCGAACACCGGGGAGCTGTTTTTT
CASLRASNTGELFF
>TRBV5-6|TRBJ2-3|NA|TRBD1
TGTGCCAGCAGAAGGACAGGGGGCCGCACAGATACGCAGTATTTT
CASRRTGGRTDTQYF
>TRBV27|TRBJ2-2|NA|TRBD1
TGTGCCAGCAGTATACAGGGGTGGACCGGGGAGCTGTTTTTT
CASSIQGWTGELFF
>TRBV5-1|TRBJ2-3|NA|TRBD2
TGCGCCAGCAGATTGCTAGCGGGAGATACGCAGTATTTT
CASRLLAGDTQYF
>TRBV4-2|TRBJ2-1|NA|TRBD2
TGTGCCAGCAGCCAAGATACGAGCGGGGCAAGGAATGAGCAGTTCTTC
CASSQDTSGARNEQFF